The 2 T cell receptor beta chains below all came from one sample that was sequenced in a study of cytomegalovirus exposure and HLA in healthy donors. The method was immunoSEQ multiplex PCR; TCRdb's version includes in-frame clones alone and lacks a portion of them. Among about 160,000 clones, 85% to 90% were seen once, and the ten largest hold just over 4%. Sequencing used PBMCs. The receptors stem from a man aged 18 to 29 in good health and CMV-seropositive.

The V call is TRBV19, the J call TRBJ2-7; the match to TRBD1 covers 9 bases. Per the germline V gene, CDR1 is LNHDA and CDR2 is SQIVND (reference sequence). The CDR3 is 13 residues long. The trim removed 10 bases at V and 3 bases at J, leaving 7 bases unmatched. This CDR3 reads CAIRTGDVYEQYF. The CDR3 DNA follows: TGTGCCATTCGGACAGGGGACGTCTACGAGCAGTACTTC.

This CDR3 reads CASSQRLAAGLAGGRKETQYF. In nucleotides, the CDR3 is TGCGCCAGCAGTCAAAGGTTGGCAGCGGGACTAGCGGGAGGAAGGAAAGAGACCCAGTACTTC. The chain combines TRBV23-1 with TRBJ2-5, with TRBD2 matching over 15 bases. TRBV23-1 qualifies as an ORF whose function is uncertain. Trimming at V came to 2 bases and at J to 3 bases, leaving 16 bases not matched to a gene. The length of the CDR3 is 21 residues.